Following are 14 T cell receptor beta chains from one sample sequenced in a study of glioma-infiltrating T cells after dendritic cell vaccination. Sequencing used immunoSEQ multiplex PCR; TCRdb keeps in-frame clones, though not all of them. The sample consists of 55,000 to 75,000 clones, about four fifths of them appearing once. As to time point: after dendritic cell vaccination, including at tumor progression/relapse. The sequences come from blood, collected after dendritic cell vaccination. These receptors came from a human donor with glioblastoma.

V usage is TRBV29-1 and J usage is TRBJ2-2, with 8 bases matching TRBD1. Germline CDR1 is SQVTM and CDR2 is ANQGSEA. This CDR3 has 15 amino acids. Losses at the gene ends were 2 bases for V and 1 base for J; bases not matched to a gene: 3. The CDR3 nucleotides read TGCAGCGTTGAAAAAGGGACAGGGAACACCGGGGAGCTGTTTTTT. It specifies CSVEKGTGNTGELFF.

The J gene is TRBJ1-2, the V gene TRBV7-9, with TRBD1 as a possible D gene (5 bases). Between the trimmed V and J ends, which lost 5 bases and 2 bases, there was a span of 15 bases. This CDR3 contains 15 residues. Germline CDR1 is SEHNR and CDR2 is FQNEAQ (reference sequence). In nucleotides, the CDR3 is TGTGCCAGCAGCAATCCGGGGGTCCGCAACTATGGCTACACCTTC. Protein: CASSNPGVRNYGYTF.

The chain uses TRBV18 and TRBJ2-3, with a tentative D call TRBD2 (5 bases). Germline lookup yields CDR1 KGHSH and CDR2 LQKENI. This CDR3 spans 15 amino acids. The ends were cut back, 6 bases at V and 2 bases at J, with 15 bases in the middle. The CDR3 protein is CASSPATRDTDTQYF. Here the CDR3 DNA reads TGTGCCAGCTCCCCGGCGACGAGGGACACAGATACGCAGTATTTT.

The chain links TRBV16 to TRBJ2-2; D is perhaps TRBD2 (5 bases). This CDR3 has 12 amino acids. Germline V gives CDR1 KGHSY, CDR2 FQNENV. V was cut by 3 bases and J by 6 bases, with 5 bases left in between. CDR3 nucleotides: TGTGCCAGCAGCCAGGGAGCCGGGGAGCTGTTTTTT. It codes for CASSQGAGELFF.

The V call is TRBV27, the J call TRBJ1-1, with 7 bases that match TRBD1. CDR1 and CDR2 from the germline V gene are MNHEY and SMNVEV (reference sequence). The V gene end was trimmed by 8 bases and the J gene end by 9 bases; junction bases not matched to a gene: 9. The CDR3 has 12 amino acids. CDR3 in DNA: TGTGCCAGCCCGCCCAGGGGGGTTCAAGCTTTCTTT. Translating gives CASPPRGVQAFF.

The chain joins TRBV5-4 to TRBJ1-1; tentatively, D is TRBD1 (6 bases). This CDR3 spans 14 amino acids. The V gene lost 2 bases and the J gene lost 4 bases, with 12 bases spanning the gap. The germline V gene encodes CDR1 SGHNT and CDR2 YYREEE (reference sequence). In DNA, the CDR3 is TGTGCCAGCAGCTTCCATTTGGGGGCCACTGAAGCTTTCTTT. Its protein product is CASSFHLGATEAFF. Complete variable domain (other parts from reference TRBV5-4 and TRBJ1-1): ETGVTQSPTHLIKTRGQQVTLRCSSQSGHNTVSWYQQALGQGPQFIFQYYREEENGRGNFPPRFSGLQFPNYSSELNVNALELDDSALYLCASSFHLGATEAFFGQGTRLTVV.

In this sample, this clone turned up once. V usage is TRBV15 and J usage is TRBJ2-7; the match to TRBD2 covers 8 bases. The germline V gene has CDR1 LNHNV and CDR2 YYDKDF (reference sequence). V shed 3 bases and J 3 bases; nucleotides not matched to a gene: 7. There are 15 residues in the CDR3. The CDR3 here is CATSRGRRGDYEQYF. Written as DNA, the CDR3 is TGTGCCACCAGCAGGGGTCGGCGGGGGGACTACGAGCAGTACTTC.

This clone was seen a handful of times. CDR3 sequence reads: CASSSRDGAYEQYF. The CDR3 DNA follows: TGTGCCAGTAGTTCCCGTGATGGGGCTTACGAGCAGTACTTC. The chain employs TRBV19 and TRBJ2-7, with D possibly matching TRBD1 (5 bases). Germline assignment: CDR1 LNHDA and CDR2 SQIVND (reference sequence). This CDR3 region has 14 residues. V dropped 5 bases and J dropped 4 bases, with 15 bases sitting between them. The entire variable domain, with the rest obtained from reference TRBV19 and TRBJ2-7, is as follows: DGGITQSPKYLFRKEGQNVTLSCEQNLNHDAMYWYRQDPGQGLRLIYYSQIVNDFQKGDIAEGYSVSREKKESFPLTVTSAQKNPTAFYLCASSSRDGAYEQYFGPGTRLTVT.

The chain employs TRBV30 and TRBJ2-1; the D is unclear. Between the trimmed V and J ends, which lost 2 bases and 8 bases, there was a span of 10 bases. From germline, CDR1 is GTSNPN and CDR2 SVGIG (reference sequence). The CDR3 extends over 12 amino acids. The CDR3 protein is CAWSPLPDEQFF. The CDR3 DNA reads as TGTGCCTGGAGTCCACTTCCGGATGAGCAGTTCTTC.

The CDR3 sequence is CAWTGTGGSAGYTF. The CDR3 DNA reads as TGTGCCTGGACTGGGACAGGGGGATCAGCAGGCTACACCTTC. This rearrangement joins TRBV30 to TRBJ1-2; the match to TRBD1 covers 11 bases. V lost 4 bases and J lost 8; bases outside the gene matches: 9. This CDR3 spans 14 amino acids. Germline V gene sequence: CDR1 GTSNPN, CDR2 SVGIG (reference sequence).

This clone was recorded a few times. This CDR3 is CASSLTGVGTEAFF. The CDR3 DNA reads TGTGCCAGCAGTTTGACAGGGGTTGGAACTGAAGCTTTCTTT. This chain links TRBV6-1 with TRBJ1-1, with 8 bases identical to TRBD1. The CDR3 has 14 residues. Germline lookup yields CDR1 MNHNS and CDR2 SASEGT. The J segment lost 5 bases and the V segment lost 5 bases, leaving 7 bases of the junction unmatched.

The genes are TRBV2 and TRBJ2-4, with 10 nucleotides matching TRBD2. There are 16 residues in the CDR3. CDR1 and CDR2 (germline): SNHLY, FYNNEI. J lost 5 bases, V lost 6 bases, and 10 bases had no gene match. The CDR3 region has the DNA TGTGCCAGCAGGACCTACAGCGGGGGGGCCGAAAACATTCAGTACTTC. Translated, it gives CASRTYSGGAENIQYF.

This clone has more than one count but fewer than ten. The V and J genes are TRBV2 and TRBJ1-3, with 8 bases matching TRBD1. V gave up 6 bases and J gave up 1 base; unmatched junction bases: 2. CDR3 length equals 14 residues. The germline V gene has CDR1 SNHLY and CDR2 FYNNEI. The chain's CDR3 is CASRWDRSGNTIYF. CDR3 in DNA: TGTGCCAGCAGATGGGACAGGTCTGGAAACACCATATATTTT.

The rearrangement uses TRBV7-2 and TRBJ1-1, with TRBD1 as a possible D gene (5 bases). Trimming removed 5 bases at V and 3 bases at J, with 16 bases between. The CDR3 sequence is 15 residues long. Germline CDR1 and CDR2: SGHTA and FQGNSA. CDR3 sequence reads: CASSLGGVSYTEAFF. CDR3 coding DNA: TGTGCCAGCAGCCTCGGAGGGGTTTCGTACACTGAAGCTTTCTTT.